This T cell receptor (beta chain) was found in a study of blood T cell repertoires in COVID-19. Across the study: PBMCs, B-cell-depleted T cells, or T cells were the source of the cDNA or gDNA that made up the material.

Exposed volunteers were people who met a COVID-19 case within 2 weeks before study entry. Per the original data handling: By means of reference gene primer amplification, nucleated cell counts were estimated. Some clones are missing from TCRdb's copy, which holds only in-frame ones; the method was immunoSEQ multiplex PCR. V and J calls and clone size are copied from that table; D and trimming were computed from the DNA. The repertoire holds about 260,000 clones, with roughly 88% as singletons. The V gene end was trimmed by 5 bases and the J gene end by 4 bases; junction bases not matched to a gene: 5. From germline, CDR1 is SGHNT and CDR2 YYREEE (reference sequence). This CDR3 has 15 amino acids.

The TCR was taken from a woman aged 40 to 55 who had been exposed to COVID-19. The sample consisted of PBMCs or T cells enriched from blood (not recorded which). The genes are TRBV5-4 and TRBJ2-1, with 11 nucleotides matching TRBD2. The chain's CDR3 is CASSHSGGVYNEQFF. CDR3 DNA: TGTGCCAGCAGTCATAGCGGGGGGGTATACAATGAGCAGTTCTTC.